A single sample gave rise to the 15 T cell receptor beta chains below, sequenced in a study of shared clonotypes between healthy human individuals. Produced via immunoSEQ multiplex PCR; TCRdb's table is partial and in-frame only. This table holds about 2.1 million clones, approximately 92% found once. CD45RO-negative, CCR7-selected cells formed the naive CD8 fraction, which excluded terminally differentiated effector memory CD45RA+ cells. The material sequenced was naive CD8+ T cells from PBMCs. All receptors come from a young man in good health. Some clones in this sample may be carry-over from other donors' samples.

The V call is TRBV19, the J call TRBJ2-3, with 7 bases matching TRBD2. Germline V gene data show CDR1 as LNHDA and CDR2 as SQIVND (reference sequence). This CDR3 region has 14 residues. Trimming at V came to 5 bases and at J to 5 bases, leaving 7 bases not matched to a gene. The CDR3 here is CASSEGGRGDTQYF. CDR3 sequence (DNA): TGTGCCAGTAGTGAGGGAGGGCGGGGAGATACGCAGTATTTT.

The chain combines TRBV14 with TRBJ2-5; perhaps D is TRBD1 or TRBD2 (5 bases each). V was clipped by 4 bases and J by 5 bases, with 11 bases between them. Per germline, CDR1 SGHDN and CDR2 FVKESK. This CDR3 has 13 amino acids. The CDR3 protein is CASSLRGPETQYF. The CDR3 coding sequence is TGTGCCAGCAGCCTGAGGGGTCCGGAGACCCAGTACTTC.

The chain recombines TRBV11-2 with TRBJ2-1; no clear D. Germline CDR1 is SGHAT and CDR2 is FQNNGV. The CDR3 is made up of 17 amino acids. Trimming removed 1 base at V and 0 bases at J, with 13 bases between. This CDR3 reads CASSLVWRLSSYNEQFF. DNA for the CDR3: TGTGCCAGCAGCTTAGTGTGGCGCCTGAGCTCCTACAATGAGCAGTTCTTC.

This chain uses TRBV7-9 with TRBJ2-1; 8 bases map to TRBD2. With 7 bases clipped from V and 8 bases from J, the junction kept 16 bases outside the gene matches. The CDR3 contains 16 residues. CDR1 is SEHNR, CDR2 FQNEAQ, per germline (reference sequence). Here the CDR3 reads CASTKQGAGVPHEQFF. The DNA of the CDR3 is TGTGCCAGCACCAAACAGGGAGCGGGAGTCCCCCATGAGCAGTTCTTC.

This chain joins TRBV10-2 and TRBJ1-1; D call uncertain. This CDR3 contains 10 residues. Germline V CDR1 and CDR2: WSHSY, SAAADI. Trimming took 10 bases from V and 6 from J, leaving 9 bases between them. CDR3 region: CATGGPEAFF. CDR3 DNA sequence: TGCGCCACAGGAGGGCCTGAAGCTTTCTTT.

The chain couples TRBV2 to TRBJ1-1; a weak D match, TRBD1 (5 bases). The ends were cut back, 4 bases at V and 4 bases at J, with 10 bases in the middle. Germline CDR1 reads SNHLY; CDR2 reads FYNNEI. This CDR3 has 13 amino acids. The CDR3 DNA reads TGTGCCAGCAGTGGAGGGGTTGGCACTGAAGCTTTCTTT. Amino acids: CASSGGVGTEAFF.

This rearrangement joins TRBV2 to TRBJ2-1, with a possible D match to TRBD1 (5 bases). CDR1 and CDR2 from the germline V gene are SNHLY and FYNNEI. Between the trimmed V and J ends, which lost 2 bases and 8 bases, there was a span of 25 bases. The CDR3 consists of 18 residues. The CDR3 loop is CASSEKGRRVLLGDEQFF. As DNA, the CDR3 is TGTGCCAGCAGTGAAAAGGGGCGAAGAGTACTCCTTGGGGATGAGCAGTTCTTC. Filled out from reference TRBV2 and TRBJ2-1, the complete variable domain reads EPEVTQTPSHQVTQMGQEVILRCVPISNHLYFYWYRQILGQKVEFLVSFYNNEISEKSEIFDDQFSVERPDGSNFTLKIRSTKLEDSAMYFCASSEKGRRVLLGDEQFFGPGTRLTVL.

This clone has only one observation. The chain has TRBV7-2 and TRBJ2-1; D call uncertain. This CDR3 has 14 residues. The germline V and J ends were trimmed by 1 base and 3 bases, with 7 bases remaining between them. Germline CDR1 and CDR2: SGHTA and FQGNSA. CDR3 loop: CASSLVTDYNEQFF. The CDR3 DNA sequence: TGTGCCAGCAGCTTAGTTACAGACTACAATGAGCAGTTCTTC.

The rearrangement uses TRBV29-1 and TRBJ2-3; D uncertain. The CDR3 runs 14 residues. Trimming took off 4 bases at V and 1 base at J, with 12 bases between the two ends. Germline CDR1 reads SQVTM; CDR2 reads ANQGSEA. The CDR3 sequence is CSVGQAIGTDTQYF. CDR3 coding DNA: TGCAGCGTTGGGCAGGCGATAGGCACAGATACGCAGTATTTT.

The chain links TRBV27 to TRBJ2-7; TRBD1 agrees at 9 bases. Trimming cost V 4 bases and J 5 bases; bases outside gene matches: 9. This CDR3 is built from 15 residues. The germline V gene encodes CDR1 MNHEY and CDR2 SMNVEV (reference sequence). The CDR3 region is CASSSHTGGRNEQYF. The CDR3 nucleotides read TGTGCCAGCAGTTCCCACACAGGGGGCCGAAACGAGCAGTACTTC.

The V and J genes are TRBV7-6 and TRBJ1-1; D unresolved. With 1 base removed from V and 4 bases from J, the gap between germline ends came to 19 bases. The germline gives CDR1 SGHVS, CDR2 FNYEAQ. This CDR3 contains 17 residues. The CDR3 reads CASSLEGGPGFITEAFF. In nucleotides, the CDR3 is TGTGCCAGCAGCTTAGAGGGAGGGCCGGGGTTCATCACTGAAGCTTTCTTT.

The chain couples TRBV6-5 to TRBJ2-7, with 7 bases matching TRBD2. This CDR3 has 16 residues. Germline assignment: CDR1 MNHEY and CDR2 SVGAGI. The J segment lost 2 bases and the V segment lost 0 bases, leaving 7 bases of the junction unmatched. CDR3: CASSYSSGATTYEQYF. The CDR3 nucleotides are TGTGCCAGCAGTTACTCGAGCGGGGCGACCACCTACGAGCAGTACTTC.

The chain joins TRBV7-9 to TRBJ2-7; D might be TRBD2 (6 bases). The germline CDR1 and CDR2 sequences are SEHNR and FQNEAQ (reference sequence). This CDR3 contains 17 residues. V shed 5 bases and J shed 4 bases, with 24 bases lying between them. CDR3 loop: CASSPPIPSGVSYEQYF. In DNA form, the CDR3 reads TGTGCCAGCAGCCCCCCTATTCCATCGGGAGTCTCATACGAGCAGTACTTC.

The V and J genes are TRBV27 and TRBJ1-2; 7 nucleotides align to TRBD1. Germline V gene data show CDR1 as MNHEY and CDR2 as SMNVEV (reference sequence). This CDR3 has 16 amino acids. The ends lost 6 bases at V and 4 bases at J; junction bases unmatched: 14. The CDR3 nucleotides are TGTGCCAGCAGCCTGGCTAGGGGGCTCGAAATCTATGGCTACACCTTC. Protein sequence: CASSLARGLEIYGYTF.

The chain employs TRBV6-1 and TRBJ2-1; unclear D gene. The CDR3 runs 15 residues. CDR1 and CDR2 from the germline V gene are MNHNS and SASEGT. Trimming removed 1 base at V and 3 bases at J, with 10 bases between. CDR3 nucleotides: TGTGCCAGCAGTGAAGGTATAGGGAACTACAATGAGCAGTTCTTC. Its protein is CASSEGIGNYNEQFF.